This is a list of T cell receptor beta chains from one sample in a study of blood T cells in healthy people across ages. Each CDR3 protein gets one entry after TCRdb re-called the 5' RACE reads with MiXCR. Of roughly 2 million distinct CDR3 sequences in the sample, roughly 52% were seen once. Sequencing used blood. The receptors originated from a middle-aged woman in good health. The CDR3 runs from the conserved cysteine through the conserved F or W. Fields, in order: V gene, D gene, CDR3 length, clone size, J gene, CDR3 protein, CDR3 DNA. The D gene is left open where the match is weak. Clone size is stated in some rows and not others, as once, few, many or a class when expanded.

>TRBV27|.|12|.|TRBJ2-1
CASSSHGNEQFF
TGTGCCAGCAGTTCCCACGGCAATGAGCAGTTCTTC
>TRBV20-1|.|14|.|TRBJ2-7
CSAREVGGYHEQYF
TGCAGTGCTAGAGAGGTTGGGGGGTACCACGAGCAGTACTTC
>TRBV19|TRBD1|14|.|TRBJ1-2
CASTPNRGGYGYTF
TGTGCCAGTACCCCAAACAGGGGTGGCTATGGCTACACCTTC
>TRBV7-2|.|14|.|TRBJ1-2
CASSPPGAVYGYTF
TGTGCCAGCAGTCCTCCGGGGGCGGTCTATGGCTACACCTTC
>TRBV6-2/TRBV6-3|.|16|.|TRBJ2-2
CASTYVLTSKSGELFF
TGTGCCAGCACTTACGTTCTGACATCCAAGTCCGGGGAGCTGTTTTTT
>TRBV20-1|TRBD1|13|.|TRBJ2-3
CSPGQGAWNTQYF
TGCAGTCCGGGACAGGGGGCCTGGAATACGCAGTATTTT
>TRBV12-3/TRBV12-4|.|12|few|TRBJ1-2
CASSSTPGGYTF
TGTGCCAGCAGTTCCACACCAGGGGGCTACACCTTC
>TRBV4-1|.|17|.|TRBJ1-5
CASSLRETLNSNQPQHF
TGCGCCAGCAGCTTAAGAGAAACGCTCAATAGCAATCAGCCCCAGCATTTT
>TRBV4-2|.|15|.|TRBJ1-5
CASSQGGLDNQPQHF
TGTGCCAGCAGCCAAGGGGGACTAGACAATCAGCCCCAGCATTTT
>TRBV9|.|14|many|TRBJ2-3
CASSVDTSTDTQYF
TGTGCCAGCAGCGTAGACACTAGCACAGATACGCAGTATTTT
>TRBV24-1|.|13|.|TRBJ2-1
CATSERDLSQQFF
TGTGCCACCAGTGAGCGGGACTTATCTCAGCAGTTCTTC
>TRBV20-1|TRBD2|13|.|TRBJ2-3
CSPYRTSEGTQYF
TGCAGCCCCTATAGGACTAGCGAGGGTACGCAGTATTTT
>TRBV28|TRBD2|18|.|TRBJ2-5
CASSLEGGTSGEEETQYF
TGTGCCAGCAGTTTAGAGGGGGGCACTAGCGGGGAGGAAGAGACCCAGTACTTC
>TRBV2|.|13|few|TRBJ1-2
CASSVVGGYGYTF
TGTGCCAGCAGTGTCGTCGGGGGCTATGGCTACACCTTC
>TRBV5-1|TRBD1|15|few|TRBJ1-2
CASSLNPTGSYGYTF
TGCGCCAGCAGCCTCAACCCGACAGGGTCCTATGGCTACACCTTC
>TRBV7-8|.|15|.|TRBJ1-5
CASSLEGGINQPQHF
TGTGCCAGCAGCTTGGAGGGGGGGATCAATCAGCCCCAGCATTTT
>TRBV5-1|.|15|.|TRBJ1-1
CASSGLTGTNTEAFF
TGCGCCAGCAGCGGGTTGACAGGCACGAACACTGAAGCTTTCTTT
>TRBV11-1|.|16|few|TRBJ1-2
CASSLDGSPLAYGYTF
TGTGCCAGCAGCTTAGACGGGTCGCCCCTCGCCTATGGCTACACCTTC
>TRBV15|TRBD2|12|few|TRBJ2-7
CATSRLAGEQYF
TGTGCCACCAGCAGACTAGCGGGCGAGCAGTACTTC
>TRBV20-1|.|13|.|TRBJ2-5
CSASGHLTYAQYF
TGCAGTGCTAGCGGGCACCTCACCTACGCGCAGTACTTC
>TRBV7-2|TRBD2|19|.|TRBJ2-5
CASSFSGLAGAGRQETQYF
TGTGCCAGCAGCTTCAGCGGACTAGCGGGGGCCGGGCGGCAAGAGACCCAGTACTTC
>TRBV20-1|.|15|.|TRBJ1-2
CSAARSGGANYGYTF
TGCAGTGCCGCCAGGTCGGGGGGCGCTAACTATGGCTACACCTTC
>TRBV27|.|15|few|TRBJ2-3
CASSLSVRVTDTQYF
TGTGCCAGCAGTTTATCGGTCAGGGTCACAGATACGCAGTATTTT
>TRBV5-8|TRBD1|16|.|TRBJ2-1
CASTWDRGVIYNEQFF
TGTGCCAGCACCTGGGACAGGGGTGTCATCTACAATGAGCAGTTCTTC
>TRBV6-1|.|16|.|TRBJ2-5
CASSALGQRNQETQYF
TGTGCCAGCAGTGCCCTCGGACAGAGGAACCAAGAGACCCAGTACTTC
>TRBV10-2|.|16|.|TRBJ2-1
CASRVTGPSSYNEQFF
TGCGCCAGCAGGGTGACAGGCCCGAGCTCCTACAATGAGCAGTTCTTC
>TRBV6-2/TRBV6-3|.|14|.|TRBJ2-7
CASSYSGRADEQYF
TGTGCCAGCAGTTACTCGGGCAGGGCCGACGAGCAGTACTTC
>TRBV6-5|.|14|.|TRBJ2-1
CASSYKGGYNEQFF
TGTGCCAGCAGTTACAAGGGTGGCTACAATGAGCAGTTCTTC
>TRBV7-2|.|15|.|TRBJ1-4
CASSLAGLHGEKLFF
TGTGCCAGCAGCTTAGCGGGGCTGCACGGTGAAAAACTGTTTTTT
>TRBV6-6|.|14|once|TRBJ2-3
CASRGAPGTDTQYF
TGTGCCAGCAGGGGGGCCCCGGGGACAGATACGCAGTATTTT
>TRBV19|TRBD2|14|.|TRBJ2-1
CASRTSGGAGEQFF
TGTGCCAGTCGGACTAGCGGGGGGGCAGGTGAGCAGTTCTTC
>TRBV29-1|.|14|.|TRBJ1-3
CSVRDGNSGNTIYF
TGCAGCGTTCGGGACGGCAACTCTGGAAACACCATATATTTT
>TRBV4-1|.|15|few|TRBJ2-3
CASSLGFGDTDTQYF
TGCGCCAGCAGCCTCGGTTTTGGAGACACAGATACGCAGTATTTT
>TRBV20-1|TRBD1|15|few|TRBJ2-3
CSAEGTGSSTDTQYF
TGCAGTGCCGAAGGGACAGGGAGTAGCACAGATACGCAGTATTTT
>TRBV20-1|TRBD1|14|.|TRBJ2-7
CSADTGQATYEQYF
TGCAGTGCTGATACGGGACAGGCAACCTACGAGCAGTACTTC
>TRBV6-2/TRBV6-3|.|13|.|TRBJ2-1
CASIRDRSNEQFF
TGTGCCAGCATTCGGGACCGATCCAATGAGCAGTTCTTC
>TRBV20-1|TRBD2|13|few|TRBJ2-4
CSARGGEVDIQYF
TGCAGTGCGCGCGGGGGGGAGGTGGACATTCAGTACTTC
>TRBV12-3/TRBV12-4|.|12|few|TRBJ2-4
CASSFGGYTQYF
TGTGCCAGCAGTTTCGGTGGCTACACTCAGTACTTC
>TRBV14|.|13|.|TRBJ2-5
CASSQGWYGDRYF
TGTGCCAGCAGCCAAGGCTGGTACGGGGATAGGTACTTC
>TRBV29-1|.|14|.|TRBJ2-5
CSYRWSGNYNEQYF
TGCAGCTATAGGTGGTCCGGAAACTACAATGAGCAGTACTTC
>TRBV7-2|.|14|.|TRBJ2-7
CASSLDIGPYEQYF
TGTGCCAGCAGCTTAGACATTGGCCCCTACGAGCAGTACTTC
>TRBV7-2|.|15|.|TRBJ1-2
CASSSGHSWDYGYTF
TGTGCCAGCAGTTCGGGACATTCATGGGACTATGGCTACACCTTC
>TRBV6-5|TRBD2|19|.|TRBJ2-3
CASSYSGTSGGAFTDTQYF
TGTGCCAGCAGTTACTCGGGGACTAGCGGGGGGGCTTTCACAGATACGCAGTATTTT
>TRBV6-6|TRBD2|16|.|TRBJ2-7
CASSYGRLAGPYEQYF
TGTGCCAGCAGTTACGGTCGGCTAGCGGGGCCCTACGAGCAGTACTTC
>TRBV6-6|.|16|.|TRBJ1-2
CASSLWQGSSNYGYTF
TGTGCCAGCAGTTTATGGCAGGGAAGCTCTAACTATGGCTACACCTTC
>TRBV20-1|TRBD2|17|few|TRBJ2-3
CTLPLLTSGGGTDTQYF
TGCACCCTCCCCTTGCTTACTAGCGGGGGCGGTACAGATACGCAGTATTTT
>TRBV5-1|.|15|.|TRBJ2-7
CASSLAAVRGGEQYF
TGCGCCAGCAGCTTGGCGGCCGTACGTGGCGGCGAGCAGTACTTC